This T cell receptor beta chain stems from a study of cytomegalovirus exposure and HLA in healthy donors. Overall study results and limits: A later analysis by the authors found several of the most significant clusters apparently linked to common viral pathogens. In vitro checks showed that a few CMV-associated chains really do target CMV antigens.

A word on this clone: The antigen is unknown.

The PCR made use of 60 Vbeta and 13 Jbeta primers. Sequencing used immunoSEQ multiplex PCR; TCRdb keeps in-frame clones, though not all of them. The sample records some 150,000 clones, over 70% being singletons. The V end was cut by 0 bases, the J end by 1 base, with 12 bases between. CDR1 MNHEY and CDR2 SVGAGI come from the germline V gene. The CDR3 loop spans 16 amino acids. This chain links TRBV6-5 with TRBJ1-1, with D hard to call. The sequence came from a young man in good health and CMV-seropositive. The sequenced material came from PBMCs. CDR3 amino acids: CASSYSSVGRNTEAFF. In nucleotides, the CDR3 is TGTGCCAGCAGTTACTCGAGCGTGGGTAGGAACACTGAAGCTTTCTTT.